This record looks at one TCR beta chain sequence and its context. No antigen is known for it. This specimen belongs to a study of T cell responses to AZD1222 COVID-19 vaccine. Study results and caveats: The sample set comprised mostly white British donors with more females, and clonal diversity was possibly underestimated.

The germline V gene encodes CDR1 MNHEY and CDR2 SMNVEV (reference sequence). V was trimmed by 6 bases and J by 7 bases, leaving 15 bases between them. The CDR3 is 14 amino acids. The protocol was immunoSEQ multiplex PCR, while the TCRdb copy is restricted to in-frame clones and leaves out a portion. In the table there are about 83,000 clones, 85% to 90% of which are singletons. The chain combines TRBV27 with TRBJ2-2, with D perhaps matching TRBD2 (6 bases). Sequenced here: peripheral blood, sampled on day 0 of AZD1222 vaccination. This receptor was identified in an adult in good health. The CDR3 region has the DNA TGTGCCAGCAGCAGACAGCCGGGGGTCGGGGAGCTGTTTTTT. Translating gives CASSRQPGVGELFF.